A selection of T cell receptor beta chains follows, all from one sample in a study of blood T cell repertoires in COVID-19. The protocol was immunoSEQ multiplex PCR, while the TCRdb copy is restricted to in-frame clones and leaves out a portion. This sample has 150,000 or so clones; roughly 86% occur once, and the top ten carry around 10%. Sequenced input: peripheral blood. The receptors derive from an older woman with COVID-19, enrolled during active disease. CDR3s include the opening cysteine and the closing phenylalanine or tryptophan. D genes are given only for firm matches.

v_call	j_call	d_call	cdr3_nt	cdr3_aa
TRBV11-2	TRBJ2-5	.	TGTGCCAGCAGCTTGGGACAAACCAAAGAGACCCAGTACTTC	CASSLGQTKETQYF
TRBV6-4	TRBJ2-7	TRBD1	TGTGCCAGCAGGGGACAGCAATGGCCATCATACTACGAGCAGTACTTC	CASRGQQWPSYYEQYF
TRBV5-1	TRBJ2-2	TRBD1	TGCGCCAGCAGCACGGGACAGGCTGACACCGGGGAGCTGTTTTTT	CASSTGQADTGELFF
TRBV2	TRBJ2-2	TRBD2	TGTGCCAGCAGAATAGCGGGGGCTCTCACCGGGGAGCTGTTTTTT	CASRIAGALTGELFF
TRBV30	TRBJ2-7	TRBD2	TGTGCCTGGACCCAGCCAGCGGGGGCCTCCTACGAGCAGTACTTC	CAWTQPAGASYEQYF
TRBV27	TRBJ2-6	.	TGTGCCAGCAGTTTCTACTCTGGGGCCAACGTCCTGACTTTC	CASSFYSGANVLTF
TRBV6-6	TRBJ2-7	.	TGTGCCAGCAGTTACTCTTCCCCGTGGAGCTACGAGCAGTACTTC	CASSYSSPWSYEQYF
TRBV2	TRBJ1-4	.	TGTGCCAGCAGCAATGCCGGGACAAATGATGAAAAACTGTTTTTT	CASSNAGTNDEKLFF
TRBV10-1	TRBJ2-7	.	TGCGCCAGCAGTGAGGAGCTCGACAGCTACGAGCAGTACTTC	CASSEELDSYEQYF
TRBV18	TRBJ2-5	.	TGTGCCAGCTCACCACGGGGGGGCCCTCGGGAGACCCAGTACTTC	CASSPRGGPRETQYF
TRBV28	TRBJ1-2	TRBD1	TGTGCCAGCAGTAGGACAGGGGGATTCCATGGCTACACCTTC	CASSRTGGFHGYTF
TRBV5-1	TRBJ2-3	.	TGCGCCAGCAGCTTTCGTAGCACAGATACGCAGTATTTT	CASSFRSTDTQYF
TRBV7-2	TRBJ2-1	TRBD1	TGTGCCAGCAGCACCCCCAGGAGTACAGGGGGGAATGAGCAGTTCTTC	CASSTPRSTGGNEQFF
TRBV3-1/TRBV3-2	TRBJ1-2	.	TGTGCCAGCAGCCAAGGAGACAGCCCATATGGCTACACCTTC	CASSQGDSPYGYTF
TRBV27	TRBJ1-3	.	TGTGCCAGTCGACAAGACTCTGGAAACACCATATATTTT	CASRQDSGNTIYF
TRBV7-9	TRBJ1-1	.	TGTGCCAGCAGCTTATGGGTTGGAGGGCTGGCTGAAGCTTTCTTT	CASSLWVGGLAEAFF